A single T cell receptor (beta chain) is shown here with its context. The data stem from a study of tumor-infiltrating lymphocytes in primary liver carcinoma. Study information: Sample counts of productive TCRbeta reads spanned roughly 3.65 to 8 million; these counts were similar across tissue types.

Blood RNA came from unsorted whole blood; germline DNA was also extracted. Trimming stripped 2 bases from V and 2 bases from J, with 10 bases between. The CDR3 extends over 14 amino acids. The germline CDR1 and CDR2 sequences are MNHEY and SVGEGT. A primer in the constant region served to generate TCR beta cDNA from 450 to 600 ng of total RNA. Generation of the TCR beta libraries relied on three nested multiplex PCR rounds using slightly modified ARM-PCR. The opening two PCR rounds, around 11 cycles each, paired TRBV1-TRBV30 forward primers with a C-beta reverse primer. Using its own MiXCR run on the multiplex PCR reads, TCRdb lists one record per CDR3 protein. The table has 150,000 to 200,000 distinct CDR3 sequences, less than 65% seen once.

The origin of this receptor is a man aged 35-49 years with primary liver carcinoma and hepatitis B virus infection. The rearrangement links TRBV6-2 or TRBV6-3 to TRBJ2-7, with D hard to call. Sequenced input: peripheral blood. CDR3 protein: CASSYRVGTYEQYF. For the CDR3, the DNA is TGTGCCAGCAGTTACAGGGTCGGCACCTACGAGCAGTACTTC.